The text below deals with one T cell receptor beta chain. In its sample, this clonotype was seen once. Its antigen target is currently unknown. Base-call qualities are not available, and no considerably larger clone is one nucleotide away. Resting on one read, the evidence is weak. For sequencing, an Illumina NovaSeq 6000 was employed. TCRalpha and TCRbeta cDNA libraries were built by 5'RACE with constant-segment primers, adding sample barcodes and unique molecular identifiers. Trizol reagent was used to extract RNA from every sample. Amplification of the libraries took two PCR steps, and the second step added a second sample barcode plus Illumina TruSeq adapters. Libraries were sequenced on an Illumina NovaSeq with 2 x 150 bp paired-end reads. In the source study's methods: The reads were demultiplexed and collapsed into UMI-guided consensus sequences using migec v1.2.7. Using mixcr v2.1.11, the UMI consensuses were aligned to TRA and TRB V and J templates and assembled into clonotypes. Expanded or contracted clonotypes were those called significant by both edgeR and NoisET, with noise models trained on biological replicates. edgeR calls used a false discovery rate-adjusted p below 0.01 and a log2 fold-change threshold of 1. As an exploratory analysis of dynamics, max-normalized trajectories of the 1000 most abundant clonotypes were examined with PCA combined with hierarchical clustering. Separately sequenced CD4+ and CD8+ repertoires were used to assign the CD4 or CD8 phenotype of responding clones. TCRdb cleaned the public reads at Q25 with fastp, built clones with MiXCR and kept in-frame beta chains. Each CDR3 protein appears once, grouped with its most common genes and DNA. The V and J calls follow TCRdb's processing rather than the paper's. Counted in this sample were roughly 62,000 distinct CDR3 sequences; 9.3% of them appeared once. Approximately 1.1% of the sample belongs to the ten largest clones.

CDR1 and CDR2 are read off the germline V gene as SGHRS and YFSETQ. The trim is 0 bases for V and 4 bases for J, with a gap of 16 bases between the germline ends. There are 16 amino acids in the CDR3, from cysteine to phenylalanine inclusive. Only the CDR3 portion is preserved as DNA: 48 bases, with reading frame beginning at the first base. This specimen belongs to a study of T-cell memory formation after mild COVID-19 (dated by TCRdb to 2020 to 2023). With regard to the full study: TCR sequence clusters from the two donors were found to be largely donor specific. T-cell clones expanding and contracting after mild COVID-19 in a couple of donors were tracked by longitudinal TCRalpha and TCRbeta repertoire sequencing. The cohort comprised two young, previously healthy adult volunteers, one female and one male. The study at large found these results: Some responding clones were found in pre-infection memory, which suggests that pre-existing cross-reactive memory T cells took part in the SARS-CoV-2 response. The second-wave clones that peaked on day 37 were not confirmed to be SARS-CoV-2 specific. Contracting CD4+ clones were located mainly in the CM and EM memory subsets, whereas CD8+ clones were found to be enriched in EMRA. Clones contracting from day 15 to 85 had balanced CD4/CD8 phenotypes, while a second wave expanding from day 15 to 37 was biased towards CD4+. Only two mild cases were covered in the study, and larger cohorts including severe cases with pre-infection samples were considered necessary.

PBMCs were isolated by Ficoll-Paque density gradient centrifugation. Sequences were obtained from PBMCs or a T cell subset sorted from them (not recorded which). This chain joins TRBV5-1 to TRBJ1-1; TRBD1 could be the D gene, as 5 bases match. The source is a man aged 18 to 30 who had mild COVID-19 (a few samples of this study predate the infection). The sample titles of this study are shuffled in the database, so cell type and time point are left out; the donor was told from shared clones. CDR3 sequence: CASSLDVMGPSTEAFF. The DNA sequence is TGCGCCAGCAGCTTGGATGTTATGGGGCCGAGCACTGAAGCTTTCTTT. Supplemented by the reference TRBV5-1 and TRBJ1-1 proteins around the CDR3, the complete variable domain is KAGVTQTPRYLIKTRGQQVTLSCSPISGHRSVSWYQQTPGQGLQFLFEYFSETQRNKGNFPGRFSGRQFSNSRSEMNVSTLELGDSALYLCASSLDVMGPSTEAFFGQGTRLTVV.